The sequence of this TCR beta chain was determined in a study of cytomegalovirus exposure and HLA in healthy donors. At the level of the study: Within the Caucasian-associated ancestry cluster were 81% of the approximately 400 genotyped donors. Study findings and constraints: Common viral pathogens seemed to be connected with several of the most significant clusters, according to a later analysis.

The PCR had 60 Vbeta and 13 Jbeta primers. Clones were sequenced by immunoSEQ multiplex PCR, and TCRdb holds only the in-frame ones, with some missing. This sample has about 190,000 clones, with roughly 80% found just once. In nominal health when sampled, donors likely had unrecorded immune exposures nonetheless. This clone occurred a few times. Antigen specificity is unknown. Germline V gene data show CDR1 as SNHLY and CDR2 as FYNNEI. Between the trimmed V and J ends, which lost 6 bases and 5 bases, there was a span of 11 bases. The CDR3 totals 14 residues. The V and J genes are TRBV2 and TRBJ1-6, with a weak D call TRBD1 (5 bases). Specimen: PBMCs. The clonotype originates from a woman in her 30s in good health and CMV-seropositive. CDR3 amino acids: CASSGQANNSPLHF. CDR3 bases: TGTGCCAGCAGCGGACAAGCTAATAATTCACCCCTCCACTTT.